This T cell receptor beta chain was sequenced for a study of shared clonotypes between healthy human individuals. Findings of the study overall: Owing to a small donor count, the genetic and exposure-history diversity represented was limited.

Healthy HIV-negative adults without recent acute infections or vaccinations served as donors. A word on this clone: Its antigen is undetermined.

Original analysis: Junction-only sequences without quality scores came from ImmunoSEQ, so filtering differed. The data were produced by immunoSEQ multiplex PCR, yet TCRdb's version contains in-frame clones alone and is incomplete. The V and J calls and the clone size are those of that table, but D and trimming were determined from the DNA. The table lists roughly 2 million clones, roughly 95% of them singletons. The TCR sequence derives from a young man in good health. Sequencing was performed on naive CD4+ T cells sorted from blood. The subset here: CD45RA+ positively selected.

The CDR3 protein is CASSPTSGTAETQYF. For the CDR3, the DNA is TGTGCCAGCTCACCCACCTCCGGGACAGCAGAGACCCAGTACTTC. The chain joins TRBV18 to TRBJ2-5; 7 nucleotides align to TRBD1. CDR1 is KGHSH and CDR2 is LQKENI in the germline V gene. There are 15 residues in the CDR3. V shed 3 bases and J 4 bases; nucleotides not matched to a gene: 8.